This entry describes one TCR beta chain. The antigen remains undetermined. The DNA input per sorted-subset replicate PCR was 200 ng, corresponding to 32,000 or so T cell genomes. Here immunoSEQ multiplex PCR was the method, and the copy in TCRdb shows in-frame clones only, minus some. The repertoire holds around 1,900,000 clones, with roughly 95% as singletons. V was pared by 3 bases and J by 8 bases, with 19 bases between. In germline, CDR1 is MDHEN, CDR2 SYDVKM. The CDR3 totals 16 residues. The entry originates in a study of shared clonotypes between healthy human individuals. Background on the study: Three plates each covered CD4 naive and memory; CD8 naive two, CD8 memory one. Study results and caveats: Some naive CD4 clonotypes, about 5.5%, turned up in common across a few donors.

Terminally differentiated effector memory CD45RA+ cells were left out of the naive CD8 fraction, which was CD45RO-negative and positively selected for CCR7. Donors comprised healthy HIV-negative adults lacking recent acute infections or vaccinations. The sequenced sample consisted of naive CD8+ T cells from PBMCs. The rearrangement joins TRBV28 to TRBJ1-4; D unresolved. This TCR came from a man between 18 and 29 years old in good health. Some clones in this sample may be carry-over from other donors' samples. The CDR3 DNA is TGTGCCAGCAGTTTGACCTCTTCCCCGGAGCGGGAAAAACTGTTTTTT. This gives the protein CASSLTSSPEREKLFF.